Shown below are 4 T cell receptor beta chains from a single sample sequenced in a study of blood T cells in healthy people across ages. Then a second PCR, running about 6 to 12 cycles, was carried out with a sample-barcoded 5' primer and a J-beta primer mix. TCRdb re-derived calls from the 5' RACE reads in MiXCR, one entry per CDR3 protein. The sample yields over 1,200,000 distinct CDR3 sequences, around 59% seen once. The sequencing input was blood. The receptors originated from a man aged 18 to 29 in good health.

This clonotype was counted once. The CDR3, as DNA: TGTGCCAGCTCACAATTGACCCGATACGAGCAGTACTTC. This sequence encodes CASSQLTRYEQYF. V and J are TRBV18 and TRBJ2-7, with D uncertain. Trimming took off 4 bases at V and 4 bases at J, with 11 bases between the two ends. Germline values: CDR1 KGHSH, CDR2 LQKENI. This CDR3 region has 13 residues.

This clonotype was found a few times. In DNA, the CDR3 is TGCGCCAGCAGCCCCGGTGCTGTGAGCACAGATACGCAGTATTTT. Translating gives CASSPGAVSTDTQYF. The gene calls are TRBV4-3 and TRBJ2-3; D unclear. The CDR3 extends over 15 amino acids. V gave up 4 bases and J gave up 0 bases, with 11 bases separating them. Per germline, CDR1 LGHNA and CDR2 YSLEER.

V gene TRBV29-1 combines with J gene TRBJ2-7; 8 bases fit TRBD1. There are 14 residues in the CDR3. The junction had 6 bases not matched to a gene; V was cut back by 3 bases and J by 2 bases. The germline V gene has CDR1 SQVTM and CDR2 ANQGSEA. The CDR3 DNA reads TGCAGCGTTGATGGGACAGGAGGACCCTACGAGCAGTACTTC. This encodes CSVDGTGGPYEQYF.

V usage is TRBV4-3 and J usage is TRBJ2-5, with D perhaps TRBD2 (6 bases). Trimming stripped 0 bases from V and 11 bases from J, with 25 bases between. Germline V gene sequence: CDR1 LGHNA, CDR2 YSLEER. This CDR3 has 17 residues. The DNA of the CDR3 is TGCGCCAGCAGCCAAGATGGATCAGGAGGCGGGGTAAATGAGCAGTACTTC. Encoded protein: CASSQDGSGGGVNEQYF.